Listed below are T cell receptor beta chains from one sample, sequenced in a study of cytomegalovirus exposure and HLA in healthy donors. Generated by immunoSEQ multiplex PCR, the TCRdb table keeps only in-frame clones and is missing some. The sample gives 150,000 to 200,000 clones, 65% to 85% of which show up once; approximately 7.1% is in the top ten. Sequenced material: PBMCs. These receptors came from a man aged 35-49 years in good health and CMV-seropositive. Each CDR3 is given with its conserved first and last residue. Clone sizes are given selectively: once, few, many, or a class where the clone is expanded.

TRBV5-1,TRBJ2-7,once,CASRSGGLAGAWREQYF
TRBV27,TRBJ1-2,NA,CASSLSSPGGGYTF
TRBV7-9,TRBJ2-7,NA,CASSPGPGHYEQYF
TRBV16,TRBJ1-2,NA,CASSQGLSPGGYEDYGYTF
TRBV11-3,TRBJ2-2,NA,CASSLKRGLAGAGELFF
TRBV5-4,TRBJ1-1,NA,CASSPSDTEAFF
TRBV4-1,TRBJ1-6,few,CASSQDAGQNYNSPLHF
TRBV15,TRBJ1-1,few,CATTRGVPNTEAFF
TRBV28,TRBJ1-5,few,CASLLSGGNQPQHF
TRBV11-2,TRBJ2-7,NA,CASSFDMGPSYEQYF
TRBV27,TRBJ1-5,NA,CASSLWGSNQPQHF
TRBV20-1,TRBJ1-1,NA,CSAREGSKAFF
TRBV5-5,TRBJ2-5,few,CASSLGQGYQETQYF
TRBV5-6,TRBJ2-2,NA,CASTPRGRTGELFF
TRBV19,TRBJ2-3,NA,CASSLGTGRSTDTQYF
TRBV7-9,TRBJ1-6,few,CASRRTGDKTYNSPLHF
TRBV5-4,TRBJ1-1,few,CASSLDRANTEAFF
TRBV5-1,TRBJ2-3,NA,CASSPDRGIPTDTQYF
TRBV9,TRBJ1-3,few,CASSPVGGSGNTIYF
TRBV4-2,TRBJ2-2,NA,CASREKQGSDTGELFF
TRBV4-2,TRBJ2-2,NA,CASSVEVGNTGELFF
TRBV14,TRBJ1-4,NA,CASSPGGGFGKLFF
TRBV20-1,NA,NA,CSARFSNEQYF
TRBV27,TRBJ1-5,NA,CASSFGQGAQPQHF
TRBV11-2,TRBJ2-5,NA,CASSLGGDRGYF
TRBV7-2,TRBJ2-1,NA,CASSRNVEGLAPYNEQFF
TRBV29-1,TRBJ2-7,NA,CSARGAFYEQYF
TRBV16,TRBJ1-2,NA,CASSLQGDGYTF
TRBV5-1,TRBJ1-6,NA,CASSLGSSSYNSPLHF
TRBV5-4,TRBJ1-5,NA,CASISAREGRGQPQHF
TRBV5-4,TRBJ1-1,NA,CASSLQSYPGEAFF
TRBV7-9,TRBJ2-3,NA,CASSFDGGAVDTQYF
TRBV6-4,TRBJ1-5,NA,CASKTENQPQHF
TRBV5-8,TRBJ1-2,NA,CASSLGPIGYTF
TRBV7-8,TRBJ2-7,NA,CASSSRLNYEQYF
TRBV15,TRBJ1-5,NA,CATSRAGQGMNQPQHF
TRBV6-4,TRBJ2-3,NA,CASSEASTDTQYF
TRBV7-9,TRBJ1-2,NA,CASRTGTDYGYTF
TRBV19,TRBJ1-1,once,CEGPNTEAFF
TRBV7-2,TRBJ2-7,NA,CASSSSRSSYEQYF
TRBV5-1,TRBJ1-4,NA,CASSWGGLSDDHEKLFF